The subject of this entry is one TCR beta chain. Its antigen is unknown. MiXCR was run by TCRdb on the 5' RACE reads, yielding one entry per CDR3 protein. The table shows about 120,000 distinct CDR3 sequences, with roughly 8.4% occurring only once. Germline CDR1 is MNHEY and CDR2 is SMNVEV (reference sequence). V was clipped by 5 bases and J by 2 bases, with 23 bases between them. CDR3 length: 18 residues. This sample stems from a study of T cells after yellow fever vaccination. Study-wide context: Libraries from low-cell-number fractions were prepared with the SMART-Seq v4 Ultra Low Input RNA kit. General observations from the study: Reappearance after the booster was observed for most primary-vaccination clones (roughly 95% CD4, roughly 90% CD8). Contamination of FACS-sorted repertoires by abundant clonotypes from the bulk population could occur.

This material consisted of CD8+ T cells sorted from PBMCs, taken 45 days after the yellow fever booster vaccination. The receptor was isolated from a young man who received the YFV17D yellow fever vaccine. The chain uses TRBV27 and TRBJ2-3, with D uncertain. CDR3 DNA: TGTGCCAGCAGTCAACTGATAGGAAGGTCTACCTCCACAGATACGCAGTATTTT. Translation: CASSQLIGRSTSTDTQYF.